This passage covers 16 T cell receptor beta chains from one sample sequenced in a study of OX40 agonist ivuxolimab in advanced cancers. TCRdb's table, derived via immunoSEQ multiplex PCR, lists solely in-frame clones and lacks some. There are some 66,000 clones in the sample; around 83% occur only once, and approximately 2.3% lies in the top ten. The sample was CD4+ or CD8+ T cells sorted from blood, taken in a trial of the OX40 agonist ivuxolimab. All receptors derive from an adult with an advanced solid tumor such as melanoma, head and neck, liver or kidney cancer.

In DNA form, the CDR3 reads TGTGCCGGCCGGACTAGCGGAGGCACAGATACGCAGTATTTT. Translation: CAGRTSGGTDTQYF. The chain links TRBV19 to TRBJ2-3; TRBD2 agrees at 10 bases. The CDR3 is 14 amino acids. V lost 11 bases and J lost 1; bases outside the gene matches: 6. The germline V gene has CDR1 LNHDA and CDR2 SQIVND (reference sequence).

The V and J genes are TRBV15 and TRBJ2-1; 7 nucleotides line up with TRBD2. The germline CDR1 and CDR2 sequences are LNHNV and YYDKDF (reference sequence). The length of the CDR3 is 19 residues. The J segment lost 1 base and the V segment lost 9 bases, leaving 21 bases of the junction unmatched. The CDR3 nucleotides read TGTGCCACAAGAGGTATGGGGCTAGGCGGGAGTCTGTCCTACAATGAGCAGTTCTTC. The encoded protein is CATRGMGLGGSLSYNEQFF.

The chain uses TRBV6-4 and TRBJ1-2; TRBD1 matches at 9 bases. The germline CDR1 and CDR2 sequences are MRHNA and SNTAGT. The CDR3 is 15 amino acids. Trimming removed 7 bases from V and 1 base from J; junction bases left unmatched: 7. The chain's CDR3 is CASNNGQGRNYGYTF. For the CDR3, the DNA is TGTGCCAGCAACAACGGACAGGGGCGTAACTATGGCTACACCTTC.

V usage is TRBV13 and J usage is TRBJ2-1; the D gene is possibly TRBD2 (6 bases). The CDR3 has 19 amino acids. CDR1 is PRHDT and CDR2 is FYEKMQ in the germline V gene (reference sequence). The germline V and J ends were trimmed by 0 bases and 1 base, with 19 bases remaining between them. CDR3 nucleotide sequence: TGTGCCAGCAGCTTAGGCCTATACCGGACGGGAGAATCCTACAATGAGCAGTTCTTC. Residues: CASSLGLYRTGESYNEQFF.

The genes are TRBV5-1 and TRBJ1-1, with D uncertain. The V end lost 1 base, the J end lost 1 base, and 5 bases lay between the germline ends. The germline CDR1 and CDR2 sequences are SGHRS and YFSETQ. The CDR3 covers 13 residues. The CDR3 sequence is CASSLHQNTEAFF. The CDR3 DNA reads TGCGCCAGCAGCTTGCACCAGAACACTGAAGCTTTCTTT.

The V and J genes are TRBV19 and TRBJ1-5; a weak D match, TRBD1 (5 bases). The V gene lost 6 bases and the J gene lost 3 bases, with 9 bases spanning the gap. The CDR3 contains 13 residues. Germline V gene data show CDR1 as LNHDA and CDR2 as SQIVND (reference sequence). DNA of the CDR3: TGTGCCAGTAGCCAGACAGTCAATCAGCCCCAGCATTTT. Amino acids: CASSQTVNQPQHF.

The gene calls are TRBV30 and TRBJ1-6; 9 bases map to TRBD1. After removal of 6 bases from V and 9 bases from J, the junction contained 6 bases not matched to a gene. Per germline, CDR1 GTSNPN and CDR2 SVGIG (reference sequence). This CDR3 has 13 amino acids. CDR3 bases: TGTGCCTGCGCGGGACAGGGAGGTTCACCCCTCCACTTT. Translated, it gives CACAGQGGSPLHF.

The chain has TRBV4-2 and TRBJ2-3; 14 bases agree with TRBD2. Germline V CDR1 and CDR2: LGHNA, YNFKEQ. The CDR3 has 17 residues. Unmatched junction bases numbered 9, after V lost 3 bases and J lost 7 bases. The CDR3 reads CASSQAEGTSGRNTQYF. The CDR3 DNA is TGTGCCAGCAGCCAGGCCGAGGGGACTAGCGGGAGAAATACGCAGTATTTT.

V gene TRBV7-9 combines with J gene TRBJ2-1; TRBD2 might be the D (5 bases). Trimming shortened V by 1 base and J by 6 bases, and 10 bases separated the two germline ends. Germline loops: CDR1 SEHNR, CDR2 FQNEAQ (reference sequence). The CDR3 sequence is 14 residues long. The CDR3: CASSLEAELNEQFF. In DNA, the CDR3 is TGTGCCAGCAGCTTAGAAGCGGAGCTCAATGAGCAGTTCTTC. The entire variable domain, with the rest obtained from reference TRBV7-9 and TRBJ2-1, is as follows: DTGVSQNPRHKITKRGQNVTFRCDPISEHNRLYWYRQTLGQGPEFLTYFQNEAQLEKSRLLSDRFSAERPKGSFSTLEIQRTEQGDSAMYLCASSLEAELNEQFFGPGTRLTVL.

The chain is built from TRBV10-3 and TRBJ2-1; no firm D call. Germline V CDR1 and CDR2: ENHRY, SYGVKD. The V gene lost 7 bases and the J gene lost 4 bases, with 5 bases spanning the gap. The length of the CDR3 is 11 residues. CDR3 bases: TGTGCCATCAACGCGTACAATGAGCAGTTCTTC. Its translation is CAINAYNEQFF.

This chain uses TRBV10-3 with TRBJ2-1, with TRBD2 as a possible D gene (6 bases). The CDR3 extends over 14 amino acids. The V and J ends lost 6 bases and 10 bases respectively, with 19 bases between them. The germline V gene has CDR1 ENHRY and CDR2 SYGVKD. As DNA, the CDR3 is TGTGCCATCAGCGCCGATAGCGGCCGTTGGGAGCAGTTCTTC. Protein sequence: CAISADSGRWEQFF.

The genes are TRBV11-3 and TRBJ1-5, with TRBD1 matching over 7 bases. Per germline, CDR1 SGHNT and CDR2 YENEEA. The CDR3 has 13 residues. V gave up 4 bases and J gave up 6 bases; unmatched junction bases: 3. The CDR3 DNA sequence: TGTGCCAGCAGCTCAGGGGGTACTCAGCCCCAGCATTTT. Encoded protein: CASSSGGTQPQHF.

The chain employs TRBV10-1 and TRBJ2-4; D uncertain. The length of the CDR3 is 15 residues. Looked up from germline, CDR1 is WNHNN and CDR2 is SYGVQD (reference sequence). V lost 8 bases, J lost 0 bases, and 14 bases lay in between. The CDR3 sequence is CASLREPLAKNIQYF. CDR3 sequence (DNA): TGCGCCAGCCTCCGCGAGCCGTTAGCCAAAAACATTCAGTACTTC.

The chain links TRBV5-4 to TRBJ1-1; a possible D gene is TRBD1 (5 bases). Trimming removed 0 bases at V and 0 bases at J, with 9 bases between. CDR3 size: 15 residues. CDR1 and CDR2 (germline): SGHNT, YYREEE (reference sequence). CDR3 protein: CASSLDRGVNTEAFF. The CDR3 region has the DNA TGTGCCAGCAGCTTGGATCGAGGGGTGAACACTGAAGCTTTCTTT.

The chain employs TRBV5-6 and TRBJ2-7, with D perhaps matching TRBD1 (5 bases). Germline CDR1 is SGHDT and CDR2 is YYEEEE. The length of the CDR3 is 14 residues. The ends were cut back, 3 bases at V and 4 bases at J, with 14 bases in the middle. CDR3 nucleotide sequence: TGTGCCAGCAGCTCTCAGGGTCCGAGGTACGAGCAGTACTTC. Translated, it gives CASSSQGPRYEQYF.

This clone was recorded once. The chain joins TRBV12-5 to TRBJ1-1, with D possibly TRBD1 on 5 matching bases. The germline gives CDR1 LGHNT, CDR2 FRNRAP. There are 15 residues in the CDR3. The V end was cut by 3 bases, the J end by 0 bases, with 11 bases between. For the CDR3, the DNA is TGTGCTAGTGGTTTAATCAGGGCTATGAACACTGAAGCTTTCTTT. The encoded protein is CASGLIRAMNTEAFF.